These 28 T cell receptor beta chains were sequenced from one sample in a study of regulatory T cells in long-lasting Graves disease. Sequencing libraries for TCR beta were prepared with iRepertoire HTBI primers and Arm-PCR of CDR3 regions. Via MiXCR, TCRdb re-called the multiplex PCR reads, giving one row per CDR3 protein. The sample contains around 320,000 distinct CDR3 sequences, over 15% of which appear only once. Time point described: newly diagnosed GD, antithyroid drugs for less than 3 months. PBMC-derived RNA was used for the TCR library. The sample was also linked to a second study, of T cells in Graves' hyperthyroidism and ophthalmopathy.

This sample comprised peripheral blood mononuclear cells (PBMCs), obtained at new diagnosis, from a patient treated with antithyroid drugs. The source is a man aged 35 to 55 with Graves disease.

This clonotype was recorded at least ten times. V usage is TRBV18 and J usage is TRBJ1-4, with D possibly matching TRBD1 (5 bases). Between the trimmed V and J ends, which lost 0 bases and 7 bases, there was a span of 12 bases. Germline values: CDR1 KGHSH, CDR2 LQKENI. CDR3 size: 15 residues. The CDR3 is CASSPPGQGGEKLFF. In DNA, the CDR3 is TGTGCCAGCTCACCACCCGGCCAGGGTGGTGAAAAACTGTTTTTT. Combining the CDR3 with reference TRBV18 and TRBJ1-4 gives the whole variable domain NAGVMQNPRHLVRRRGQEARLRCSPMKGHSHVYWYRQLPEEGLKFMVYLQKENIIDESGMPKERFSAEFPKEGPSILRIQQVVRGDSAAYFCASSPPGQGGEKLFFGSGTQLSVL.

Note on this clonotype: A much larger clone differs by one base, so this may be a read error. The chain has TRBV6-1 and TRBJ2-3; a possible D gene is TRBD1 (5 bases). The germline V gene has CDR1 MNHNS and CDR2 SASEGT. The germline V and J ends were trimmed by 7 bases and 4 bases, with 15 bases remaining between them. The CDR3 loop spans 14 amino acids. In DNA form, the CDR3 reads TGTGCCAGCAAATCTGGGGCAAACTCAGATACGCAGTATTTT. Its protein is CASKSGANSDTQYF.

About this clonotype: A much more abundant neighbour one base away suggests this may be a read error. The chain combines TRBV6-1 with TRBJ1-2; a possible D gene is TRBD1 (5 bases). The CDR3 sequence is 13 residues long. In germline, CDR1 is MNHNS, CDR2 SASEGT. V was pared by 5 bases and J by 3 bases, with 10 bases between. CDR3 sequence (DNA): TGTGCCAGCAGTCGGACGGGGGACTATGGCTACACCTTC. Amino acid sequence: CASSRTGDYGYTF.

There are many counts of this clonotype. The chain uses TRBV7-2 and TRBJ2-3; weak D call: TRBD2 (6 bases). The germline gives CDR1 SGHTA, CDR2 FQGNSA. The CDR3 is 13 amino acids. Trimming pared 8 bases from V and 2 bases from J, leaving 11 bases between. The CDR3 DNA reads TGTGCCAGCGGACTACCTCTCACAGATACGCAGTATTTT. Translation gives CASGLPLTDTQYF.

The sample holds many counts of this clonotype. The gene calls are TRBV20-1 and TRBJ2-3, with 8 nucleotides matching TRBD2. The V and J ends lost 3 bases and 2 bases, in that order; junction bases with no gene match: 4. Per germline, CDR1 DFQATT and CDR2 SNEGSKA (reference sequence). The CDR3 has 14 residues. CDR3 amino acids: CSASGRGDTDTQYF. CDR3 in DNA: TGCAGTGCTAGCGGGCGGGGGGACACAGATACGCAGTATTTT.

This clonotype has at least ten counts. V is TRBV3-1 and J is TRBJ1-6; D uncertain. The V end was cut by 5 bases, the J end by 8 bases, with 10 bases between. The CDR3 length is 13 residues. The germline gives CDR1 LGHDT, CDR2 YNNKEL (reference sequence). CDR3 in DNA: TGTGCCAGCAGCTACGGGCCGGATTCACCCCTCCACTTT. It is translated as CASSYGPDSPLHF.

This clonotype was counted only a few times. This rearrangement joins TRBV3-1 to TRBJ2-7; D ambiguous. Trimming took 2 bases from V and 1 from J, leaving 12 bases between them. The CDR3 is 15 residues long. Germline V CDR1 and CDR2: LGHDT, YNNKEL (reference sequence). DNA of the CDR3: TGTGCCAGCAGCCAAACCGGGCTTCAGTCCTACGAGCAGTACTTC. It codes for CASSQTGLQSYEQYF.

This clonotype was detected ten times or more. The CDR3 coding sequence is TGTGCCAGCAGCCCTACAGGGGGGAATTCACCCCTCCACTTT. Translation: CASSPTGGNSPLHF. J is TRBJ1-6 and V is TRBV7-9; 8 bases fit TRBD1. The germline gives CDR1 SEHNR, CDR2 FQNEAQ (reference sequence). The V gene end was trimmed by 5 bases and the J gene end by 7 bases; junction bases not matched to a gene: 4. The CDR3 has 14 residues.

The sample holds many counts of this clonotype. The V and J genes are TRBV6-1 and TRBJ2-7; TRBD2 matches 11 bases. There are 16 residues in the CDR3. Germline V gene data show CDR1 as MNHNS and CDR2 as SASEGT. V dropped 6 bases and J dropped 6; count of bases not matched to a gene: 13. The CDR3 spells CASRLAGAAVVFEQYF. CDR3 coding DNA: TGTGCCAGCAGACTAGCGGGGGCCGCCGTGGTGTTCGAGCAGTACTTC.

The table lists this clonotype with many counts. The chain couples TRBV7-9 to TRBJ2-3; 9 nucleotides match TRBD2. The CDR3 is 14 amino acids. In germline, CDR1 is SEHNR, CDR2 FQNEAQ (reference sequence). Losses at the gene ends were 6 bases for V and 2 bases for J; bases not matched to a gene: 3. The CDR3 sequence: CASRTSGATDTQYF. CDR3 DNA sequence: TGTGCCAGCAGGACTAGCGGAGCCACAGATACGCAGTATTTT.

The rearrangement joins TRBV2 to TRBJ2-4, with D hard to call. Germline V lookup: CDR1 SNHLY, CDR2 FYNNEI. The CDR3 loop spans 14 amino acids. Trimming left V 6 bases short and J 0 bases short, with 9 bases between. The CDR3 sequence is CASSRIVAKNIQYF. The CDR3 nucleotides read TGTGCCAGCAGCCGAATTGTAGCCAAAAACATTCAGTACTTC. Complete variable domain (other parts from reference TRBV2 and TRBJ2-4): EPEVTQTPSHQVTQMGQEVILRCVPISNHLYFYWYRQILGQKVEFLVSFYNNEISEKSEIFDDQFSVERPDGSNFTLKIRSTKLEDSAMYFCASSRIVAKNIQYFGAGTRLSVL.

The rearrangement joins TRBV29-1 to TRBJ2-7, with D possibly being TRBD1 or TRBD2 (5 bases each). V lost 6 bases to trimming and J lost 2 bases, with 14 bases between them. Germline V gene lookup returns CDR1 SQVTM and CDR2 ANQGSEA. The CDR3 has 13 amino acids. The CDR3 loop reads CSVRGDGAYEQYF. The CDR3 bases are TGCAGCGTGAGAGGGGACGGGGCCTACGAGCAGTACTTC.

This clonotype was detected only a few times. This sequence joins TRBV6-5 and TRBJ2-2, with D maybe TRBD2 (6 bases). The V gene lost 0 bases and the J gene lost 7 bases, with 12 bases spanning the gap. The CDR3 extends over 15 amino acids. The germline gives CDR1 MNHEY, CDR2 SVGAGI. The CDR3 is CASSYSRGYDGELFF. The CDR3 region has the DNA TGTGCCAGCAGTTACTCTCGGGGGTACGACGGGGAGCTGTTTTTT.

This clonotype was counted ten times or more. The junction departs from germline at one end; a sequencing error may be responsible. J is TRBJ1-4 and V is TRBV4-1; D gene ambiguous. The germline gives CDR1 MGHRA, CDR2 YSYEKL. The CDR3 loop spans 11 amino acids. CDR3 sequence: CASSPGEKLFF. As DNA, the CDR3 is TGTGCCAGCAGTCCGGGGGAAAAACTGTTTTTT.

This clonotype has at least ten counts. This sequence joins TRBV2 and TRBJ2-1; 10 nucleotides line up with TRBD1. Germline V CDR1 and CDR2: SNHLY, FYNNEI. After removal of 4 bases from V and 8 bases from J, the junction contained 2 bases not matched to a gene. The CDR3 runs 13 residues. The CDR3 DNA reads as TGTGCCAGCAGTGGGGACAGGGGTCATGAGCAGTTCTTC. Residues: CASSGDRGHEQFF.

Concerning this clonotype: Germline is not matched at one junction end, which may reflect a read error. The chain couples TRBV20-1 to TRBJ2-2, with D perhaps matching TRBD2 (6 bases). The CDR3 totals 13 residues. Germline lookup yields CDR1 DFQATT and CDR2 SNEGSKA (reference sequence). CDR3 sequence: CSAQHGGSGELFF. CDR3 nucleotides: TGCAGTGCTCAACACGGGGGATCCGGGGAGCTGTTCTTT.

CDR3 bases: TGTGCCAGTAAGGGGGACGGAATGTCCCAGCATTTT. As protein: CASKGDGMSQHF. The chain carries TRBV19 and TRBJ1-5, with D maybe TRBD1 (6 bases). The CDR3 covers 12 residues. Trimming shortened V by 7 bases and J by 11 bases, and 15 bases separated the two germline ends. From germline, CDR1 is LNHDA and CDR2 SQIVND (reference sequence). Drawing the rest from reference TRBV19 and TRBJ1-5, the complete variable domain is DGGITQSPKYLFRKEGQNVTLSCEQNLNHDAMYWYRQDPGQGLRLIYYSQIVNDFQKGDIAEGYSVSREKKESFPLTVTSAQKNPTAFYLCASKGDGMSQHFGDGTRLSIL.

This clonotype was counted many times. The V call is TRBV11-2, the J call TRBJ2-7; no firm D call. Germline CDR1 SGHAT, CDR2 FQNNGV. V shed 2 bases and J shed 5 bases, with 7 bases lying between them. The CDR3 contains 12 residues. The CDR3 sequence: CASSLLGNEQYF. CDR3 coding DNA: TGTGCCAGCAGCTTATTGGGGAACGAGCAGTACTTC.

The table lists this clonotype with many counts. V and J are TRBV18 and TRBJ2-1, with D perhaps assigned TRBD1 or TRBD2 (5 bases each). Trimming left V 2 bases short and J 6 bases short, with 14 bases between. The CDR3 has 15 amino acids. Germline V CDR1 and CDR2: KGHSH, LQKENI. CDR3 bases: TGTGCCAGCTCACCAGGGACCGGACCTCTCAATGAGCAGTTCTTC. Its protein is CASSPGTGPLNEQFF.

This clonotype was seen ten or more times. This chain joins TRBV7-9 and TRBJ2-3, with 8 nucleotides matching TRBD1. This CDR3 is 14 amino acids long. V lost 4 bases, J lost 4 bases, and 4 bases stayed unmatched. CDR1 is SEHNR, CDR2 FQNEAQ, per germline (reference sequence). CDR3 coding DNA: TGTGCCAGCAGCTCCGGGACAGGCGCAGATACGCAGTATTTT. Its protein product is CASSSGTGADTQYF.

The chain recombines TRBV20-1 with TRBJ1-4; D not resolved. Trimming took off 1 base at V and 8 bases at J, with 5 bases between the two ends. CDR1 is DFQATT, CDR2 SNEGSKA, per germline (reference sequence). CDR3 size: 11 residues. CDR3 region: CSARVLEKLFF. The CDR3 region has the DNA TGCAGTGCTAGAGTTCTAGAAAAACTGTTTTTT.

This clonotype has only a few counts. This chain connects TRBV4-1 to TRBJ2-7; no definite D call. Germline assignment: CDR1 MGHRA and CDR2 YSYEKL. This CDR3 has 15 residues. V lost 1 base to trimming and J lost 0 bases, with 10 bases between them. The chain's CDR3 is CASSQVAQSSYEQYF. The CDR3 DNA reads TGCGCCAGCAGCCAAGTGGCCCAAAGCTCCTACGAGCAGTACTTC.

Ten or more counts support this clonotype. The V call is TRBV10-3, the J call TRBJ2-4; unclear D gene. This CDR3 contains 13 residues. V was pared by 11 bases and J by 5 bases, with 16 bases between. In germline, CDR1 is ENHRY, CDR2 SYGVKD. CDR3 sequence: CASTHRPENIQYF. Here the CDR3 DNA reads TGTGCCTCGACACACCGGCCGGAAAACATTCAGTACTTC.

This clonotype was counted at least ten times. The chain combines TRBV20-1 with TRBJ2-7; TRBD2 matches 8 bases. Trimming removed 2 bases from V and 6 bases from J; junction bases left unmatched: 9. Germline lookup yields CDR1 DFQATT and CDR2 SNEGSKA (reference sequence). The CDR3 is made up of 14 amino acids. CDR3 DNA sequence: TGCAGTGCTAGAATGGTCGGGGGGGGAGGCGAGCAGTACTTC. Encoded protein: CSARMVGGGGEQYF.

This clonotype was observed at least ten times. For the CDR3, the DNA is TGTGCCAGCAGGCCGGGGGGGCAAGAGACCCAGTACTTC. This encodes CASRPGGQETQYF. V is TRBV28 and J is TRBJ2-5, with 8 bases aligning to TRBD2. From germline, CDR1 is MDHEN and CDR2 SYDVKM. The CDR3 has 13 amino acids. V trimming: 6 bases; J trimming: 2 bases; junction bases outside the gene matches: 2.

This clonotype was seen only once. V and J are TRBV6-1 and TRBJ2-4; 11 positions agree with TRBD2. The V and J ends lost 2 bases and 2 bases, in that order; junction bases with no gene match: 14. The germline CDR1 and CDR2 sequences are MNHNS and SASEGT. The CDR3 runs to 20 residues. This CDR3 is CASSERRLAGMLETKNIQYF. The CDR3 bases are TGTGCCAGCAGTGAAAGGAGACTAGCGGGGATGTTGGAGACCAAAAACATTCAGTACTTC.

V and J are TRBV5-1 and TRBJ2-1; TRBD1 matches 7 bases. The junction had 12 bases not matched to a gene; V was cut back by 5 bases and J by 10 bases. Germline assignment: CDR1 SGHRS and CDR2 YFSETQ. The CDR3 consists of 14 residues. The CDR3 is CASRGTASSYEQFF. The CDR3 DNA reads TGCGCCAGCAGAGGGACAGCCTCTTCCTACGAGCAGTTCTTC.

This clonotype was picked up many times. The chain uses TRBV5-1 and TRBJ2-7; a weak D match, TRBD1 (5 bases). CDR3 length: 15 residues. Germline V gives CDR1 SGHRS, CDR2 YFSETQ. The V end lost 2 bases, the J end lost 0 bases, and 12 bases lay between the germline ends. Here the CDR3 DNA reads TGCGCCAGCAGCTTAGCTTCAGGGTTCTCCTACGAGCAGTACTTC. Translating gives CASSLASGFSYEQYF.